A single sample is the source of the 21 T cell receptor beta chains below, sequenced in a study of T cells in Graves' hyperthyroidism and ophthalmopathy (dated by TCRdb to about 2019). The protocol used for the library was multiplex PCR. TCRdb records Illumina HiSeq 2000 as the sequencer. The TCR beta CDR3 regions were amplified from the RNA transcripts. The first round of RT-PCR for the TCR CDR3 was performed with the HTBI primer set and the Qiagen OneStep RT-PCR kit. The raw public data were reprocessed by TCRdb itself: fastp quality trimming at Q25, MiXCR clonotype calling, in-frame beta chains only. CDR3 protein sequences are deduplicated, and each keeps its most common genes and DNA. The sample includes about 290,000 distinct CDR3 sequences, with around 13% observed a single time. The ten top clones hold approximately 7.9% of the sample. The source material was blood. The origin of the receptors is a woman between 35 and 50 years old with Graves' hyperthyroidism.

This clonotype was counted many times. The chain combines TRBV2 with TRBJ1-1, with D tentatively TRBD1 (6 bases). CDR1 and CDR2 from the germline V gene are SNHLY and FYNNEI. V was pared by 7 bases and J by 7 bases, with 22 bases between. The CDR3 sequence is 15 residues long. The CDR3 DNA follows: TGTGCCAGCACCGGGACCCAGGGGTATCGGATTGAAGCTTTCTTT. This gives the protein CASTGTQGYRIEAFF.

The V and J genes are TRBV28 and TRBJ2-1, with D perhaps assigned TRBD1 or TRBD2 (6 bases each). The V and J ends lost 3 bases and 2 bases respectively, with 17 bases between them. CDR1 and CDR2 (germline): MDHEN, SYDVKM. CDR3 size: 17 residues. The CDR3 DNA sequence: TGTGCCAGCAGTTTCCCCCAGCGCGGGACACCCTACAATGAGCAGTTCTTC. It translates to CASSFPQRGTPYNEQFF.

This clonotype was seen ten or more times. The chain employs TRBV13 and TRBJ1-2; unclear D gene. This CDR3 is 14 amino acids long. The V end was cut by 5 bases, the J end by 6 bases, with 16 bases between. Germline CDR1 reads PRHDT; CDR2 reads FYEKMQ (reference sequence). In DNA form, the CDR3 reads TGTGCCAGCAGCCTCCAGTCGGGCGCCCATGGCTACACCTTC. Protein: CASSLQSGAHGYTF.

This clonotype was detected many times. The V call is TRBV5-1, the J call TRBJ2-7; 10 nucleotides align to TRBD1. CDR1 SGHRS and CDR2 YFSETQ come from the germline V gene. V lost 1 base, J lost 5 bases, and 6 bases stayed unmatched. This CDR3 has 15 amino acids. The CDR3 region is CASSLLGTGVDEQYF. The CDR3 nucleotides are TGCGCCAGCAGCTTGCTAGGGACAGGGGTGGACGAGCAGTACTTC.

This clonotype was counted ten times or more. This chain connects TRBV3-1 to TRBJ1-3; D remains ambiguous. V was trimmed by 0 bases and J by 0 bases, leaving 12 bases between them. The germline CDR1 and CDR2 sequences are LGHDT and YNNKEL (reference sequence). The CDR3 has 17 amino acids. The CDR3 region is CASSQDVEHYSGNTIYF. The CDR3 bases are TGTGCCAGCAGCCAAGATGTGGAGCACTACTCTGGAAACACCATATATTTT.

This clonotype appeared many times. CDR3 sequence reads: CASSQDLGGINEQFF. CDR3 nucleotides: TGTGCCAGCAGCCAAGATCTCGGGGGGATCAATGAGCAGTTCTTC. The V gene is TRBV3-1, the J gene TRBJ2-1; 7 positions agree with TRBD2. V shed 0 bases, J shed 6 bases, and the junction held 5 bases outside the gene matches. This CDR3 has 15 amino acids. From germline, CDR1 is LGHDT and CDR2 YNNKEL (reference sequence).

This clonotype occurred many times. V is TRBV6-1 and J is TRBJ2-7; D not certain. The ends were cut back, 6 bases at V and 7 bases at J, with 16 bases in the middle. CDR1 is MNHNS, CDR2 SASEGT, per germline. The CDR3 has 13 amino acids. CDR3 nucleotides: TGTGCCAGCAGGTCTCGACCGGACGAGGAGCAGTACTTC. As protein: CASRSRPDEEQYF.

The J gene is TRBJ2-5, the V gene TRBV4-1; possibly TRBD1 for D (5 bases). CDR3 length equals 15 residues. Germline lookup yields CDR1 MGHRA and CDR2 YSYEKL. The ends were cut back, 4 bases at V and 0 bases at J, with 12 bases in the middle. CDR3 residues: CASSPIQDYQETQYF. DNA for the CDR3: TGCGCCAGCAGCCCGATACAGGATTACCAAGAGACCCAGTACTTC.

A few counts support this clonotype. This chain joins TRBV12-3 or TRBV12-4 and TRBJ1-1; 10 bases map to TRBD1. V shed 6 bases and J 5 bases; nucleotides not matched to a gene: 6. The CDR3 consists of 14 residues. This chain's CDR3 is CASRSGQGDTEAFF. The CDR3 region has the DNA TGTGCCAGCAGGTCCGGACAGGGGGATACTGAAGCTTTCTTT.

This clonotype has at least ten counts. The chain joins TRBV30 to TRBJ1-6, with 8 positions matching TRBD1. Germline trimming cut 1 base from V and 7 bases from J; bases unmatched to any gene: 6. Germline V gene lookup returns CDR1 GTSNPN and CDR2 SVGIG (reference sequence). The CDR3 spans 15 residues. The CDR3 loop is CAWSGGTGGNSPLHF. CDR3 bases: TGTGCCTGGAGTGGAGGGACAGGCGGGAATTCACCCCTCCACTTT.

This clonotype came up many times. The DNA of the CDR3 is TGTGCCAGCAGCTTAGCAGGGGGCGGCTATGGCTACACCTTC. Translated: CASSLAGGGYGYTF. The chain employs TRBV7-8 and TRBJ1-2, with 7 bases identical to TRBD1. The CDR3 runs to 14 residues. Germline V gene sequence: CDR1 SGHVS, CDR2 FQNEAQ. Germline trimming cut 0 bases from V and 4 bases from J; bases unmatched to any gene: 2.

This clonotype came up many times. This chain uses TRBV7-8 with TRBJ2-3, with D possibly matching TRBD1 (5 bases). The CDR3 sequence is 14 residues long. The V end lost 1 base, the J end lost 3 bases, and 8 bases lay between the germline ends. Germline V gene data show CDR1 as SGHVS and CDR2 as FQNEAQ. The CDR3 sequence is CASSLVPGTDTQYF. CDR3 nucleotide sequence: TGTGCCAGCAGCTTAGTCCCAGGGACAGATACGCAGTATTTT.

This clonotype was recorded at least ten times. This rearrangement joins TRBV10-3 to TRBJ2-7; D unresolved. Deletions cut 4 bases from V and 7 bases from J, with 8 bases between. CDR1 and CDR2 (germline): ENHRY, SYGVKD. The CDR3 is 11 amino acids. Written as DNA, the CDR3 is TGTGCCATCAGTGTAGGGCTTGAGCAGTACTTC. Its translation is CAISVGLEQYF.

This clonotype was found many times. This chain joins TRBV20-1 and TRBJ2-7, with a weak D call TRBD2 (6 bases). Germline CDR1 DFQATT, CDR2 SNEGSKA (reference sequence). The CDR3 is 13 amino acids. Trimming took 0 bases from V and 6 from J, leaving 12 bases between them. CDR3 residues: CSARDGTSGEQYF. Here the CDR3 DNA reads TGCAGTGCTAGAGACGGGACTTCTGGCGAGCAGTACTTC.

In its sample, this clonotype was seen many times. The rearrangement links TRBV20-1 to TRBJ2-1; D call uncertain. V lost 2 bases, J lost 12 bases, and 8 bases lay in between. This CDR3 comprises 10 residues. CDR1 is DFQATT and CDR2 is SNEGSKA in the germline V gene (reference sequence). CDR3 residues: CSARWAGQFF. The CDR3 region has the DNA TGCAGTGCTAGATGGGCCGGGCAGTTCTTC.

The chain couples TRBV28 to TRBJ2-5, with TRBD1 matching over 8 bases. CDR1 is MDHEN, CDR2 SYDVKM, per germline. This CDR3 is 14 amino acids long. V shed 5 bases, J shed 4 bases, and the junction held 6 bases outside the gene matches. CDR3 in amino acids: CASSRRQGPETQYF. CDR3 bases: TGTGCCAGCAGTCGTCGACAGGGGCCAGAGACCCAGTACTTC.

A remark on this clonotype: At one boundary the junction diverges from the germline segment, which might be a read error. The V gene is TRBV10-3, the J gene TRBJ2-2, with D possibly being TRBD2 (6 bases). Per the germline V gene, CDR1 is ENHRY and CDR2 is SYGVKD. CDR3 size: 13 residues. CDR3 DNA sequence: TGTACCATCGGGAGACATGAGACCGGGGAGCTGTTTTTT. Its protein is CTIGRHETGELFF.

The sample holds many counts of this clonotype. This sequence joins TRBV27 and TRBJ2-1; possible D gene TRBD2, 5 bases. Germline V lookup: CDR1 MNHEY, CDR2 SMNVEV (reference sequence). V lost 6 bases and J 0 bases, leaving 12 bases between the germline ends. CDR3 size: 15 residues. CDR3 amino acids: CASRGYTSSYNEQFF. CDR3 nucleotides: TGTGCCAGCAGAGGGTACACTAGCTCCTACAATGAGCAGTTCTTC.

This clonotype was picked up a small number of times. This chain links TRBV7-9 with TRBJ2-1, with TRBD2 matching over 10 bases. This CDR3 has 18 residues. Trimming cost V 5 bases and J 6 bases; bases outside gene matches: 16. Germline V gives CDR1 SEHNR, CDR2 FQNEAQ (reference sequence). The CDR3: CASSLDSFTSGTSNEQFF. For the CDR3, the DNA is TGTGCCAGCAGCCTCGACAGCTTCACTAGCGGGACGAGCAATGAGCAGTTCTTC.

The CDR3 loop is CASRVIHEQYF. DNA for the CDR3: TGTGCCAGCAGGGTTATCCATGAGCAGTACTTC. The chain carries TRBV2 and TRBJ2-7; D is uncertain. V was pared by 6 bases and J by 7 bases, with 10 bases between. The CDR3 has 11 amino acids. From germline, CDR1 is SNHLY and CDR2 FYNNEI. Full variable domain (missing parts from reference TRBV2 and TRBJ2-7): EPEVTQTPSHQVTQMGQEVILRCVPISNHLYFYWYRQILGQKVEFLVSFYNNEISEKSEIFDDQFSVERPDGSNFTLKIRSTKLEDSAMYFCASRVIHEQYFGPGTRLTVT.

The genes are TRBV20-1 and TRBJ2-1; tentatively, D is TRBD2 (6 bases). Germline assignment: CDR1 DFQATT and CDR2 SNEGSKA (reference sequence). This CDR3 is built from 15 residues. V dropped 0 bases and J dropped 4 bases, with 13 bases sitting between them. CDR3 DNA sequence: TGCAGTGCTAGAGATTCCGGGAGTAGGTACAATGAGCAGTTCTTC. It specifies CSARDSGSRYNEQFF.